These 23 T cell receptor beta chains were all obtained from the same sample, sequenced in a study of T cells after yellow fever vaccination. TCRdb independently ran MiXCR on the 5' RACE reads; one entry per CDR3 protein. The table shows roughly 320,000 distinct CDR3 sequences, with roughly a tenth occurring only once. This sample comprised CD4+ T cells sorted from PBMCs, obtained 45 days after the yellow fever booster vaccination. The receptors come from a man younger than 35 who received the YFV17D yellow fever vaccine.

The rearrangement links TRBV2 to TRBJ1-5; TRBD1 is a possible D gene (5 bases). CDR1 is SNHLY, CDR2 FYNNEI, per germline. CDR3 length: 14 residues. V was trimmed by 4 bases and J by 1 base, leaving 8 bases between them. The CDR3 loop reads CASSGRGSNQPQHF. The CDR3 region has the DNA TGTGCCAGCAGTGGGAGGGGCAGCAATCAGCCCCAGCATTTT.

In nucleotides, the CDR3 is TGTGCCAGCAGCCAAGATTTGAGGGGGGTGTCCCTCCACTTT. This codes for CASSQDLRGVSLHF. This rearrangement joins TRBV4-2 to TRBJ1-6, with a weak D call TRBD1 (6 bases). CDR3 length equals 14 residues. Germline-derived CDR1 and CDR2 are LGHNA and YNFKEQ. V was shortened by 0 bases and J by 14 bases, with 14 bases between the two germline ends.

This clonotype has at least ten counts. The chain uses TRBV7-9 and TRBJ2-3, with 8 bases fitting TRBD1. V dropped 5 bases and J dropped 1; count of bases not matched to a gene: 8. This CDR3 contains 16 residues. CDR1 and CDR2 from the germline V gene are SEHNR and FQNEAQ (reference sequence). The CDR3 DNA reads as TGTGCCAGCAGCGATTGGACAGGGCGACGCACAGATACGCAGTATTTT. Translation gives CASSDWTGRRTDTQYF.

This clonotype was detected a few times. CDR3 coding DNA: TGTGCCAGCAGCTCCCCGGGACTGCCTCAGGAGCAGTTCTTC. This encodes CASSSPGLPQEQFF. The rearrangement links TRBV7-3 to TRBJ2-1, with D maybe TRBD2 (6 bases). The CDR3 has 14 residues. The germline CDR1 and CDR2 sequences are SGHTA and FQGTGA. Trimming left V 4 bases short and J 10 bases short, with 17 bases between.

This clonotype was found once. The chain has TRBV3-1 and TRBJ2-7; no firm D call. The germline V gene encodes CDR1 LGHDT and CDR2 YNNKEL (reference sequence). V lost 3 bases and J lost 1, with 13 bases in between. The CDR3 totals 15 residues. The CDR3 loop reads CASSQKLQGSYEQYV. As DNA, the CDR3 is TGTGCCAGCAGCCAGAAACTCCAAGGGTCCTACGAGCAGTACGTC.

This chain uses TRBV7-2 with TRBJ2-7; D is tentatively TRBD1 or TRBD2 (6 bases each). Trimming left V 5 bases short and J 6 bases short, with 14 bases between. Looked up from germline, CDR1 is SGHTA and CDR2 is FQGNSA. This CDR3 region has 13 residues. CDR3 in amino acids: CASSPQQGGEQYV. In nucleotides, the CDR3 is TGTGCCAGCAGCCCTCAACAGGGAGGCGAGCAGTACGTC.

This rearrangement joins TRBV12-3 or TRBV12-4 to TRBJ2-7; 7 nucleotides line up with TRBD1. The length of the CDR3 is 12 residues. V lost 6 bases and J lost 6; bases outside the gene matches: 5. CDR3 sequence reads: CASRHHRGEQYF. The CDR3 DNA is TGTGCCAGCAGGCACCACAGGGGCGAGCAGTACTTC.

This clonotype was counted at least ten times. This chain joins TRBV5-1 and TRBJ1-4, with D maybe TRBD1 (6 bases). This CDR3 is built from 14 residues. Germline CDR1 and CDR2: SGHRS and YFSETQ. V dropped 5 bases and J dropped 4 bases, with 12 bases sitting between them. Here the CDR3 DNA reads TGCGCCAGCAGGCAGGGGAAGGTTAATGAAAAACTGTTTTTT. This gives the protein CASRQGKVNEKLFF.

This clonotype came up many times. The gene calls are TRBV5-5 and TRBJ1-5, with 12 bases fitting TRBD1. The CDR3 loop spans 18 amino acids. Germline V gives CDR1 SGHKS, CDR2 YYEKEE (reference sequence). Losses at the gene ends were 4 bases for V and 2 bases for J; bases not matched to a gene: 10. The CDR3 reads CASSTSGTGGSGNQPQHF. The CDR3 DNA sequence: TGTGCCAGCAGCACGTCCGGGACAGGGGGCTCAGGCAATCAGCCCCAGCATTTT.

This chain connects TRBV7-2 to TRBJ1-2; TRBD1 matches at 9 bases. Germline V gene lookup returns CDR1 SGHTA and CDR2 FQGNSA. Trimming at V came to 6 bases and at J to 4 bases, leaving 6 bases not matched to a gene. The CDR3 sequence is 14 residues long. CDR3 loop: CASRPGTGFYGYTF. The CDR3, as DNA: TGTGCCAGCAGACCCGGGACAGGGTTCTATGGCTACACCTTC.

This clonotype was observed a few times. The chain carries TRBV27 and TRBJ2-5, with 7 positions matching TRBD1. The CDR3 length is 15 residues. With V trimmed by 6 bases and J by 7 bases, 14 bases remained unmatched. Germline V gives CDR1 MNHEY, CDR2 SMNVEV (reference sequence). In DNA form, the CDR3 reads TGTGCCAGCAGCCCGAGACAGGGAGAGAGGGGGACCCAGTACTTC. This translates into CASSPRQGERGTQYF.

This clonotype was seen more than once but under ten times. The CDR3 is CASSLGISNEQFF. The DNA of the CDR3 is TGTGCCAGCAGCTTGGGTATCTCCAATGAGCAGTTCTTC. The genes are TRBV11-3 and TRBJ2-1, with D unresolved. Per the germline V gene, CDR1 is SGHNT and CDR2 is YENEEA. The CDR3 sequence is 13 residues long. Trimming stripped 3 bases from V and 6 bases from J, with 9 bases between.

This clonotype was seen a handful of times. As DNA, the CDR3 is TGCAGTGCTACCCCCCTCAGTGGGAATCAGCCCCAGCATTTT. Translation gives CSATPLSGNQPQHF. The chain employs TRBV20-1 and TRBJ1-5; D is unclear. Per the germline V gene, CDR1 is DFQATT and CDR2 is SNEGSKA (reference sequence). The CDR3 loop spans 14 amino acids. V was clipped by 4 bases and J by 4 bases, with 14 bases between them.

This clonotype was picked up a small number of times. V is TRBV30 and J is TRBJ2-4, with 8 positions matching TRBD2. CDR1 and CDR2 from the germline V gene are GTSNPN and SVGIG (reference sequence). With V trimmed by 0 bases and J by 8 bases, 3 bases remained unmatched. The CDR3 runs 13 residues. The CDR3 protein is CAWSVRRGDIQYF. In DNA, the CDR3 is TGTGCCTGGAGTGTACGGCGGGGGGACATTCAGTACTTC.

At least ten counts were recorded for this clonotype. This rearrangement joins TRBV7-2 to TRBJ2-5; a weak D match, TRBD2 (5 bases). Germline-derived CDR1 and CDR2 are SGHTA and FQGNSA. Trimming removed 5 bases at V and 4 bases at J, with 17 bases between. This CDR3 is 15 amino acids long. The DNA of the CDR3 is TGTGCCAGCAGCGCCGGGAACTTTGAGGCAGAGACCCAGTACTTC. Translating gives CASSAGNFEAETQYF.

J is TRBJ2-1 and V is TRBV12-3 or TRBV12-4, with TRBD1 identical over 10 bases. Germline trimming cut 2 bases from V and 8 bases from J; bases unmatched to any gene: 6. The CDR3 spans 15 residues. The CDR3 spells CASSLRTGGYHEQFF. CDR3 nucleotide sequence: TGTGCCAGCAGTTTAAGGACAGGGGGGTATCATGAGCAGTTCTTC.

V and J are TRBV20-1 and TRBJ2-7; 8 nucleotides align to TRBD2. V shed 4 bases, J shed 7 bases, and the junction held 12 bases outside the gene matches. The CDR3 length is 14 residues. CDR1 and CDR2 (germline): DFQATT, SNEGSKA (reference sequence). The CDR3 loop is CSAMKTGGPEEQYV. For the CDR3, the DNA is TGCAGTGCTATGAAGACGGGGGGGCCGGAGGAGCAGTACGTC.

This clonotype turned up a few times. The chain uses TRBV2 and TRBJ2-7; unclear D gene. This CDR3 contains 13 residues. Trimming cost V 3 bases and J 1 base, with 7 bases left between them. Germline lookup yields CDR1 SNHLY and CDR2 FYNNEI. The CDR3, as DNA: TGTGCCAGCAGTGAGTGGGGATCCTACGAGCAGTACTTC. Translated: CASSEWGSYEQYF.

This clonotype was counted ten times or more. An end of the junction does not agree with germline; a read error may underlie this. The chain recombines TRBV5-1 with TRBJ1-2; D is unresolved. Per the germline V gene, CDR1 is SGHRS and CDR2 is YFSETQ. The CDR3 has 12 amino acids. CDR3 DNA: TGTGCCAGCAGCTTAGCTAACTATGGCTACACCTTC. Amino acids: CASSLANYGYTF.

V and J are TRBV4-3 and TRBJ2-1; D remains ambiguous. Deletions cut 6 bases from V and 4 bases from J, with 10 bases between. The CDR3 loop spans 13 amino acids. CDR1 LGHNA and CDR2 YSLEER come from the germline V gene. In DNA form, the CDR3 reads TGCGCCAGCAGTGGTGAAGTTTACAATGAGCAGTTCTTC. This translates into CASSGEVYNEQFF.

This clonotype was counted between two and nine times. The V call is TRBV6-5, the J call TRBJ1-2, with 7 bases fitting TRBD1. This CDR3 spans 13 amino acids. Germline V gene sequence: CDR1 MNHEY, CDR2 SVGAGI. Losses at the gene ends were 5 bases for V and 6 bases for J; bases not matched to a gene: 6. The CDR3 is CASSAQGSNGYTF. The CDR3 coding sequence is TGTGCCAGCAGTGCACAGGGGTCCAATGGCTACACCTTC.

This clonotype has just a few counts. The chain links TRBV2 to TRBJ1-5; D remains unclear. The length of the CDR3 is 14 residues. Germline CDR1 reads SNHLY; CDR2 reads FYNNEI. V was pared by 8 bases and J by 0 bases, with 11 bases between. The CDR3 DNA reads TGTGCCAGCGCGCCGACGAATAGCAATCAGCCCCAGCATTTT. The encoded protein is CASAPTNSNQPQHF.

This chain joins TRBV10-3 and TRBJ2-5; D possibly corresponds to TRBD1 (7 bases). Trimming cost V 11 bases and J 3 bases, with 16 bases left between them. Germline CDR1 is ENHRY and CDR2 is SYGVKD. The CDR3 is 13 residues long. The chain's CDR3 is CAVTAGQKETQYF. The CDR3 coding sequence is TGTGCCGTCACCGCGGGACAGAAAGAGACCCAGTACTTC.